This T cell receptor (beta chain) was sequenced in a study of blood T cell repertoires in COVID-19. As for the study in general: PBMCs, B-cell-depleted T cells, or T cells provided the cDNA or gDNA that made up the material.

Methods used by the authors: Using reference gene primer amplification, nucleated cell counts were estimated. Assay used: immunoSEQ multiplex PCR; TCRdb lists only in-frame clones, some missing. That table gives V, J and clone size, and the DNA gave D and trimming. The profile shows more than 65,000 clones, 70% to 80% of them singletons. The sequencing input was peripheral blood. The sequence derives from a woman between 70 and 85 years old with acute or convalescent COVID-19.

CDR3 region: CASSLRGQGVNTEAFF. CDR3 DNA: TGTGCCAGCAGCTTAAGGGGCCAGGGGGTGAACACTGAAGCTTTCTTT. The rearrangement links TRBV7-8 to TRBJ1-1, with 7 positions matching TRBD1. Per germline, CDR1 SGHVS and CDR2 FQNEAQ. The CDR3 is 16 amino acids. V trimming: 2 bases; J trimming: 0 bases; junction bases outside the gene matches: 6.